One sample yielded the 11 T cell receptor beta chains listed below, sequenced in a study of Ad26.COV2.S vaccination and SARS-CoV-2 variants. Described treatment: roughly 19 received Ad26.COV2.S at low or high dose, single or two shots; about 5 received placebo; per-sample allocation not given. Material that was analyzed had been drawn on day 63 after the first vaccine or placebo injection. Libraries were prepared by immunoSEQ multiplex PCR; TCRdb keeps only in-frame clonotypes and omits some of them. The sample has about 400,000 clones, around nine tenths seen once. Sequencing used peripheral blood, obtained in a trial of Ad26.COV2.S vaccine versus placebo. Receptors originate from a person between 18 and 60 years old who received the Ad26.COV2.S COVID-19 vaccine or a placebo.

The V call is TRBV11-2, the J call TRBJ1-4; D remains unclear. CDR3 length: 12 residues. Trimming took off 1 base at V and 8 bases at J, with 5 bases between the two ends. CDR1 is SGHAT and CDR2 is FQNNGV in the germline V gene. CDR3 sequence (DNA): TGTGCCAGCAGCTTAGGAGGCGAAAAACTGTTTTTT. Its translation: CASSLGGEKLFF.

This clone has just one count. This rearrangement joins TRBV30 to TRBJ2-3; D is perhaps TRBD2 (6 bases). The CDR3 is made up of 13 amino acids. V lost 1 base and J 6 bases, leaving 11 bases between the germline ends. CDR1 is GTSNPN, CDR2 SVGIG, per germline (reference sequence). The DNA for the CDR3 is TGTGCCTGGAGTGAGGACTACTTCGATACGCAGTATTTT. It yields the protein CAWSEDYFDTQYF.

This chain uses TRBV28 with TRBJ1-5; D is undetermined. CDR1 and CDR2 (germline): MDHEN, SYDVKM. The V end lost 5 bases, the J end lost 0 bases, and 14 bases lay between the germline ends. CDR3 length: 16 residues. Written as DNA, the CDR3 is TGTGCCAGCAGTCACCAAACGGCATATAGCAATCAGCCCCAGCATTTT. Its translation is CASSHQTAYSNQPQHF.

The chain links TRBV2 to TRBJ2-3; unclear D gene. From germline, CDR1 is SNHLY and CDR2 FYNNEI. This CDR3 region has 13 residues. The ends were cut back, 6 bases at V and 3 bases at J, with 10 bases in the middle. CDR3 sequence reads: CASSQPWTDTQYF. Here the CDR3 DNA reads TGTGCCAGCAGCCAGCCCTGGACAGATACGCAGTATTTT.

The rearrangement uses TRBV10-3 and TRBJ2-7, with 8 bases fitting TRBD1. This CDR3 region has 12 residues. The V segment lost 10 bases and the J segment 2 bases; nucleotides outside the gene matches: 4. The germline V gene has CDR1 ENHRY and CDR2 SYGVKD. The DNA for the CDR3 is TGTGCCACAGGACAGGGTACCTACGAGCAGTACTTC. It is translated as CATGQGTYEQYF.

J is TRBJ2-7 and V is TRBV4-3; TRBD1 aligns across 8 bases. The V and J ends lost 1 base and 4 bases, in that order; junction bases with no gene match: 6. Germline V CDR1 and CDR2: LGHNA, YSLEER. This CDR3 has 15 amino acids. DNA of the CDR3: TGCGCCAGCAGCCAAGCCCCGACAGGGGAGTACGAGCAGTACTTC. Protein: CASSQAPTGEYEQYF.

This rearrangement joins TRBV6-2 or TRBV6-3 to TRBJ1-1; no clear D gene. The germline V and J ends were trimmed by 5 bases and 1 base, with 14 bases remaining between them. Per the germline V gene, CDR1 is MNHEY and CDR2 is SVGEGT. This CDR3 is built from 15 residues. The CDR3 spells CASSPLNIPNTEAFF. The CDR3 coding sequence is TGTGCCAGCAGTCCCCTCAATATTCCGAACACTGAAGCTTTCTTT.

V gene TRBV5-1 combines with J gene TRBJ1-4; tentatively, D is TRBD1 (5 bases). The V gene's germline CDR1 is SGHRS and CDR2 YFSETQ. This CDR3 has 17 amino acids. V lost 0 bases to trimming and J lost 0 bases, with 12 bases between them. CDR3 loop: CASSLEEGPATNEKLFF. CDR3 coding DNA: TGCGCCAGCAGCTTGGAAGAGGGGCCTGCAACTAATGAAAAACTGTTTTTT.

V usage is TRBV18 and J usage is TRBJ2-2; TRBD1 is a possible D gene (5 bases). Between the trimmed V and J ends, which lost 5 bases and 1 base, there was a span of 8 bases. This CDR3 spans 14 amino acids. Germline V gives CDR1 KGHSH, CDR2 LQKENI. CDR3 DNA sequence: TGTGCCAGCTCAAAGACAGAGAACACCGGGGAGCTGTTTTTT. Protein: CASSKTENTGELFF.

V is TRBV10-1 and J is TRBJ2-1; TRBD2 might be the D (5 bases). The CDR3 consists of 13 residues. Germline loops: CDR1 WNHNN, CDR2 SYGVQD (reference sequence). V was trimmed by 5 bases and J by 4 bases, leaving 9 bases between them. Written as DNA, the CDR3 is TGCGCCAGCAGTTTATCGGGATACAATGAGCAGTTCTTC. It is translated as CASSLSGYNEQFF.

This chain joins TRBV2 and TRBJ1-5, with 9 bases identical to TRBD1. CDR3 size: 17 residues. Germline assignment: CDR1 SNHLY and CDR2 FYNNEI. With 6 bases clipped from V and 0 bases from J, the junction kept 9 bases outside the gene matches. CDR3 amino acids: CASRGDRALYSNQPQHF. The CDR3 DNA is TGTGCCAGCAGAGGGGACAGGGCGCTTTATAGCAATCAGCCCCAGCATTTT.